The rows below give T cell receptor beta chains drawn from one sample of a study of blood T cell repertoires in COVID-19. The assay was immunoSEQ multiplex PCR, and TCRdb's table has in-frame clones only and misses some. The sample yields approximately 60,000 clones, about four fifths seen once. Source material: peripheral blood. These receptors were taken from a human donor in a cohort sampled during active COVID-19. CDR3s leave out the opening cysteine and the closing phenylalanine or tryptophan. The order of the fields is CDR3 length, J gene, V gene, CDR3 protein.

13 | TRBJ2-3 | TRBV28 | ASSLGGQGSDTQY
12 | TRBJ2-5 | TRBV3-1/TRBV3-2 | ASSQGQGVETQY
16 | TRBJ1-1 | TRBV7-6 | ASSQLGDRGLLNTEAF
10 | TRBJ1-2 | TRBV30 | AWSQGSDGYT
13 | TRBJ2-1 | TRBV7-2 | ASSSGGGNYNEQF
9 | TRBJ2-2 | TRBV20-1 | SARESGELF
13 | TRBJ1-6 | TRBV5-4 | ASSPAGGLISPLH
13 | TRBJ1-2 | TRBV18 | ASSPRGQGDNGYT
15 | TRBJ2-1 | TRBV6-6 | ASSLQPGQLSYNEQF
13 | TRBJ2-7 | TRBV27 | ATWTSGGRAGEQY
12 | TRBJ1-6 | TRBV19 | ASSTDRKNSPLH
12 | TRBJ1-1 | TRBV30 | AWRRGADGTEAF
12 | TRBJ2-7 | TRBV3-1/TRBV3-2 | ASSQVVQGYEQY
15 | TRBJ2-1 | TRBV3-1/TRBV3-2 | ASSPYPLSGGAPEQF
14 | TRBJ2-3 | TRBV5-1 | ASSTGLAGPTDTQY
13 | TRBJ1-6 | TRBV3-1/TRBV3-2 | ASSPYRGSNSPLH
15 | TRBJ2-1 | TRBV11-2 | ASSLVASGGVDYEQF
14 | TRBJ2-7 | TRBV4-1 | ASSQDPGRPLYEQY
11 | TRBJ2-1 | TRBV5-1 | ASSPGQGDEQF
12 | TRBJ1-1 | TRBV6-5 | ASRQDTMNTEAF
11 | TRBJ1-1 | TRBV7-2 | ASSPPTSAEAF
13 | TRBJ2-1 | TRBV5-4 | ASSPTGGTYNEQF
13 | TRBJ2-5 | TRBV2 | ASRQASGGIETQY
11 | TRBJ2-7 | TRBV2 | ASRDRAPYEQY
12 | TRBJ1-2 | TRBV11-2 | ASSPDRDLYGYT
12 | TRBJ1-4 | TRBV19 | ASRRQGANEKLF
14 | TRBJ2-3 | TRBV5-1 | ASSLPSGTVTDTQY
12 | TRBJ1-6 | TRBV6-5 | ASSYGTGASPLH
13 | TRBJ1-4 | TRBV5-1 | ASSLAGTGGEKLF
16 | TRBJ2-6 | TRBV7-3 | ASSLRGALISGANVLT
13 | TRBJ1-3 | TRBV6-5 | ASSADRGYGNTIY
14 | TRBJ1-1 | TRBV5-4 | ASSLGISAQNTEAF
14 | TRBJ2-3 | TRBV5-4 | ASSTGLAGSTDTQY
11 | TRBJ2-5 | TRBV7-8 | ASSLDRSGTQY
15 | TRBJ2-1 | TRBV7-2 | ASSLESRGALRNEQF
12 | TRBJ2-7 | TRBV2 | ASSVYGSSYEQY
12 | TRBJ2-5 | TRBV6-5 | ASSPGQYQETQY
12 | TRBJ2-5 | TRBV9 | ASSQGTAQETQY
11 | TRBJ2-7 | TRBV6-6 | ASSYSGLHEQY
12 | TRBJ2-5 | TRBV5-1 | ASSYGGFEETQY
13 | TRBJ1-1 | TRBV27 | ASSLLGQRNTEAF
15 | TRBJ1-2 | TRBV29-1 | SVEPRDRLLANYGYT
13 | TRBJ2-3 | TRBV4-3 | ASSQGALITDTQY
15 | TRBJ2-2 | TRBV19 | ASSSAGTSGATGELF
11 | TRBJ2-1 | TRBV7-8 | ASSPFRDNEQF
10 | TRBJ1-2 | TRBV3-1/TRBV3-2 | ASTRQGKGYT
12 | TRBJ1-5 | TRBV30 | AWGTGTDNQPQH
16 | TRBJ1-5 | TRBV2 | ASSLPLAGTGFNQPQH
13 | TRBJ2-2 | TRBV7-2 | ASSLAPGNTGELF
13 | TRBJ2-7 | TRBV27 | ASSPPGRGRREQY